Listed below are T cell receptor beta chains from one sample, sequenced in a study of cytomegalovirus exposure and HLA in healthy donors. Some clones are missing from TCRdb's copy, which holds only in-frame ones; the method was immunoSEQ multiplex PCR. The sample lists approximately 150,000 clones, roughly 77% occurring once. The sequenced material came from PBMCs. Every receptor here comes from a human donor in good health. The CDR3 runs from the conserved cysteine through the conserved F or W. For some rows the clone size is stated as once, few or many, or as a class when expanded; others skip it.

clone size: NA; V gene: TRBV19; J gene: TRBJ1-5; CDR3 protein: CASISGTRAGNQPQHF
clone size: NA; V gene: TRBV29-1; J gene: TRBJ1-4; CDR3 protein: CSVQVINEKLFF
clone size: NA; V gene: TRBV6-1; J gene: TRBJ1-6; CDR3 protein: CASTGTVNSPLHF
clone size: few; V gene: TRBV7-9; J gene: TRBJ2-2; CDR3 protein: CASSKTPGAGELFF
clone size: NA; V gene: TRBV2; J gene: TRBJ2-2; CDR3 protein: CASSDRLNTGELFF
clone size: once; V gene: TRBV28; J gene: TRBJ1-3; CDR3 protein: CASRPPGSGNTIYF
clone size: NA; V gene: TRBV28; J gene: TRBJ1-5; CDR3 protein: CASSFRGISQPQHF
clone size: NA; V gene: TRBV6-4; J gene: TRBJ2-1; CDR3 protein: CASSDRFLAGASGEQFF
clone size: NA; V gene: TRBV14; J gene: TRBJ1-2; CDR3 protein: CASSQAGGNYGYTF
clone size: NA; V gene: TRBV23-1; J gene: TRBJ2-3; CDR3 protein: CASSHFRWGREGADTQYF
clone size: NA; V gene: TRBV29-1; J gene: TRBJ2-7; CDR3 protein: CSVGTLAGGVHEQYF
clone size: NA; V gene: TRBV19; J gene: TRBJ2-7; CDR3 protein: CARRGRDYEQYF
clone size: NA; V gene: TRBV27; J gene: TRBJ2-1; CDR3 protein: CASSSPSGQVPYNEQFF
clone size: NA; V gene: TRBV9; J gene: TRBJ2-1; CDR3 protein: CASSATSRPKDEQFF
clone size: NA; V gene: TRBV15; J gene: TRBJ1-4; CDR3 protein: CATSRPKTYQRGLTNEKLFF
clone size: NA; V gene: TRBV15; J gene: TRBJ1-6; CDR3 protein: CATAEDGSSYNSPLHF
clone size: NA; V gene: TRBV7-9; J gene: TRBJ1-2; CDR3 protein: CASSLGSRFGYTF
clone size: NA; V gene: TRBV6-5; J gene: TRBJ1-1; CDR3 protein: CASSSGWTEAFF
clone size: once; V gene: TRBV4-1; J gene: TRBJ1-2; CDR3 protein: CASSHQKTGGPHYGYTF
clone size: few; V gene: TRBV4-3; J gene: TRBJ1-1; CDR3 protein: CASSQDPRAREAFF
clone size: NA; V gene: TRBV2; J gene: TRBJ2-5; CDR3 protein: CASSPPGAPGETQYF
clone size: NA; V gene: TRBV19; J gene: TRBJ1-2; CDR3 protein: CASKADTARYGYTF
clone size: few; V gene: TRBV5-4; J gene: TRBJ1-1; CDR3 protein: CASSNPTGVTEAFF
clone size: NA; V gene: TRBV7-9; J gene: TRBJ2-3; CDR3 protein: CASSSPSSADTQYF
clone size: NA; V gene: TRBV27; J gene: TRBJ2-7; CDR3 protein: CASKLAGGPNYEQYF
clone size: NA; V gene: TRBV15; J gene: TRBJ1-2; CDR3 protein: CATSRGKSRADYGYPF
clone size: few; V gene: TRBV5-4; J gene: TRBJ1-1; CDR3 protein: CASSTGQGRLTEAFF
clone size: NA; V gene: TRBV9; J gene: TRBJ2-7; CDR3 protein: CASSVSGNEQYF
clone size: few; V gene: TRBV5-4; J gene: TRBJ1-6; CDR3 protein: CASSPGTGSVNSPLHF
clone size: NA; V gene: TRBV7-9; J gene: TRBJ1-1; CDR3 protein: CASSSPSGVNTEAFF
clone size: once; V gene: TRBV14; J gene: TRBJ1-1; CDR3 protein: CASSPRQGVGNTEAFF
clone size: NA; V gene: TRBV27; J gene: TRBJ1-1; CDR3 protein: CASSSRGNPAFF
clone size: NA; V gene: TRBV7-9; J gene: TRBJ2-5; CDR3 protein: CASSVREAGVEVETQYF
clone size: NA; V gene: TRBV5-5; J gene: TRBJ2-1; CDR3 protein: CASGNGGGYNEQFF
clone size: few; V gene: TRBV5-1; J gene: TRBJ2-3; CDR3 protein: CASSFVRSQDTQYF
clone size: NA; V gene: TRBV15; J gene: TRBJ1-6; CDR3 protein: CATSRLPRRQTNSPLHF
clone size: NA; V gene: TRBV5-4; J gene: TRBJ2-7; CDR3 protein: CASSIAGPAGEQYF
clone size: NA; V gene: TRBV7-9; J gene: TRBJ2-5; CDR3 protein: CASSSPGLARETQYF
clone size: NA; V gene: TRBV6-1; J gene: TRBJ2-7; CDR3 protein: CASSEAPGTYEQYF
clone size: few; V gene: TRBV7-9; J gene: TRBJ1-1; CDR3 protein: CASSLAYTDSEAFF
clone size: NA; V gene: TRBV4-3; J gene: TRBJ2-1; CDR3 protein: CASSQGDASFSGRLHEQFF
clone size: NA; V gene: TRBV19; J gene: TRBJ2-6; CDR3 protein: CASSPYSTSGANVLTF
clone size: NA; V gene: TRBV28; J gene: TRBJ1-4; CDR3 protein: CASSLGGGNEKLFF
clone size: NA; V gene: TRBV5-1; J gene: TRBJ1-2; CDR3 protein: CASRSPGQGDGYTF
clone size: NA; V gene: TRBV7-4; J gene: TRBJ1-1; CDR3 protein: CASSQPGTEGPKAFF
clone size: once; V gene: TRBV28; J gene: TRBJ2-5; CDR3 protein: CASSSAEQGRETQYF
clone size: NA; V gene: TRBV4-2; J gene: TRBJ1-2; CDR3 protein: CASSQEATGANGYTF
clone size: NA; V gene: TRBV27; J gene: TRBJ2-1; CDR3 protein: CASSPRDRAYNEQFF
clone size: few; V gene: TRBV7-2; J gene: TRBJ2-7; CDR3 protein: CASRDGGWDEQYF
clone size: NA; V gene: TRBV7-8; J gene: TRBJ2-5; CDR3 protein: CASSLVGGSGRFVETQYF
clone size: NA; V gene: TRBV7-9; J gene: TRBJ1-3; CDR3 protein: CASSVGTGGNTIYF
clone size: NA; V gene: TRBV2; J gene: TRBJ2-1; CDR3 protein: CASSEAAGSSYNEQFF
clone size: NA; V gene: TRBV5-6; J gene: TRBJ1-2; CDR3 protein: CASSATGAYGYTF
clone size: NA; V gene: TRBV5-1; J gene: TRBJ1-2; CDR3 protein: CASSLSAGATGGYTF
clone size: few; V gene: TRBV6-5; J gene: TRBJ2-6; CDR3 protein: CASSYGGLGANVLTF
clone size: NA; V gene: TRBV30; J gene: TRBJ1-1; CDR3 protein: CAWSLLTGYNTEAFF
clone size: NA; V gene: TRBV6-6; J gene: TRBJ2-7; CDR3 protein: CASSMAGNSYEQYF
clone size: NA; V gene: TRBV5-6; J gene: TRBJ2-1; CDR3 protein: CASSLGGLQSNEQFF
clone size: NA; V gene: TRBV5-4; J gene: TRBJ2-3; CDR3 protein: CASSSRDRGEDTQYF
clone size: NA; V gene: TRBV5-4; J gene: TRBJ2-3; CDR3 protein: CASSLAGGTDTQYF